This T cell receptor (beta chain) was recorded in a study of T-cell memory formation after mild COVID-19. Across the whole study: Across donors, TCR clusters were largely donor specific.

The germline gives CDR1 LNHDA, CDR2 SQIVND (reference sequence). V lost 4 bases, J lost 0 bases, and 12 bases stayed unmatched. The CDR3 runs 18 residues. TCRdb reprocessed the 5' RACE reads with MiXCR, giving one entry per CDR3 protein. This table has 40,000 to 45,000 distinct CDR3 sequences, 8.5% to 10% appearing once. Broader study findings: Specificity for SARS-CoV-2 was not confirmed among the second-wave clones peaking on day 37. Contracting CD4+ clones were located mainly in CM and EM, and CD8+ clones in EMRA. Cross-reactive memory appears to have joined, as suggested by some responding clones showing up in pre-infection memory.

Comments on this clonotype: What it binds is not known.

The receptor was derived from an adult woman who had mild COVID-19 (a few samples of this study predate the infection). Cell type and time point are not known. The rearrangement uses TRBV19 and TRBJ1-5, with 7 bases lining up with TRBD1. Material: PBMCs or a T cell subset sorted from them (not recorded which). The CDR3 region is CASSSGTVINYSNQPQHF. The DNA of the CDR3 is TGTGCCAGTAGTAGTGGGACAGTAATTAACTATAGCAATCAGCCCCAGCATTTT.